These T cell receptor beta chains were read from a single sample in a study of tumor-infiltrating lymphocytes in oesophageal squamous cell carcinoma. TCRdb called the PCR reads again in MiXCR, with one record for every CDR3 protein. The sample shows under 20,000 distinct CDR3 sequences, less than 50% of them seen only once. Source material: blood. Receptors were obtained from a male donor with esophageal squamous cell carcinoma. Both conserved end residues are part of each CDR3. Each record gives: J gene, clone size, V gene, CDR3 protein. Clone size appears in some rows only: once, few, many, or a class for an expanded clone.

>TRBJ2-5|NA|TRBV12-3/TRBV12-4
CASNGGVLETQYF
>NA|NA|TRBV10-2
CASSDMVMTEAFF
>TRBJ2-6|many|TRBV18
CASSQNSGANVLTF
>TRBJ1-1|NA|TRBV12-5
CASKMNTEAFF
>TRBJ2-1|many|TRBV2
CASSERREAYNEQFF
>TRBJ2-1|many|TRBV20-1
CSAIVFQRSYNEQFF
>TRBJ2-3|many|TRBV25-1
CASSERLGHTQYF
>NA|NA|TRBV20-1
CSARLETQYF
>TRBJ2-4|NA|TRBV7-2
CASSPWAVGGEQYF
>NA|NA|TRBV12-3/TRBV12-4
CASSSLTSGRNEQFF
>NA|NA|TRBV12-3/TRBV12-4
CASSLTSGRENEQYF
>TRBJ1-6|few|TRBV27
CASRAGQGLDNSPLHF
>TRBJ1-1|NA|TRBV4-3
CASSQEGGALNTEAFF
>TRBJ2-3|many|TRBV2
CASSVAKDTQYF
>TRBJ1-6|few|TRBV7-3
CASSLSGHF
>TRBJ2-1|medium-sized|TRBV7-9
CASSPASSGTYNEQFF
>TRBJ2-3|NA|TRBV11-1
CASSPDRIPSKTDTQYF
>TRBJ2-7|many|TRBV2
CASSEISGRDEQYF
>TRBJ2-3|NA|TRBV6-5
CASRGLAGLLSTDTQYF
>TRBJ2-2|many|TRBV4-1
CASSWGGNTGELFF
>NA|NA|TRBV11-3
CASSREEETQYF
>TRBJ2-5|many|TRBV18
CASSQGRETQYF
>TRBJ2-1|NA|TRBV7-3
CASSLGGGAYNEQFF
>TRBJ1-2|medium-sized|TRBV28
CASRLQGGNGYTF
>TRBJ2-3|NA|TRBV20-1
CSAQGVTQYF
>TRBJ2-2|NA|TRBV2
CASSGESGTGELFF
>TRBJ1-2|many|TRBV4-1
CASTKEGSYGYTF
>NA|NA|TRBV10-3
CAISELAGTDEQFF
>TRBJ2-5|NA|TRBV7-9
CASSLARGYQETQYF